The 17 T cell receptor beta chains below were found in one sample sequenced in a study of blood T cell repertoires in COVID-19. Libraries were prepared by immunoSEQ multiplex PCR; TCRdb keeps only in-frame clonotypes and omits some of them. Of 120,000 or so clones in the sample, 88% were seen once. Sequencing was performed on peripheral blood. The receptors derive from a human donor in a cohort sampled during active COVID-19.

V and J are TRBV7-2 and TRBJ2-7, with D unresolved. This CDR3 has 14 amino acids. Germline CDR1 is SGHTA and CDR2 is FQGNSA. V gave up 2 bases and J gave up 5 bases, with 13 bases separating them. CDR3 in DNA: TGTGCCAGCAGCTTAACGCTACAGCCCCACGAGCAGTACTTC. It encodes CASSLTLQPHEQYF.

The rearrangement joins TRBV28 to TRBJ1-5; the D is unclear. This CDR3 is built from 13 residues. Germline V gene lookup returns CDR1 MDHEN and CDR2 SYDVKM. V shed 6 bases and J shed 10 bases, with 16 bases lying between them. The CDR3 is CASRRLESYPQHF. The CDR3 DNA sequence: TGTGCCAGCAGAAGACTGGAGTCGTATCCCCAGCATTTT.

The V gene is TRBV5-1, the J gene TRBJ2-7; 11 positions agree with TRBD1. Germline CDR1 SGHRS, CDR2 YFSETQ. V lost 4 bases and J lost 2; bases outside the gene matches: 2. This CDR3 has 14 amino acids. CDR3 sequence (DNA): TGCGCCAGCAGCATGGGACAGGGGGCCTACGAGCAGTACTTC. As protein: CASSMGQGAYEQYF.

V usage is TRBV30 and J usage is TRBJ2-7, with a tentative D call TRBD1 (6 bases). Trimming pared 3 bases from V and 7 bases from J, leaving 19 bases between. The length of the CDR3 is 14 residues. In germline, CDR1 is GTSNPN, CDR2 SVGIG (reference sequence). The CDR3 sequence: CAWRYTGRFSEQYF. The CDR3 DNA follows: TGTGCCTGGAGATATACAGGGCGGTTTTCGGAGCAGTACTTC.

V gene TRBV5-6 combines with J gene TRBJ2-7; 8 bases agree with TRBD1. This CDR3 has 13 residues. CDR1 and CDR2 from the germline V gene are SGHDT and YYEEEE. V lost 4 bases and J lost 5; bases outside the gene matches: 5. Here the CDR3 DNA reads TGTGCCAGCAGCCGAGGACAGGGAGACGAGCAGTACTTC. It codes for CASSRGQGDEQYF.

The genes are TRBV27 and TRBJ2-2; TRBD1 might be the D (5 bases). There are 14 residues in the CDR3. Trimming cost V 5 bases and J 1 base, with 8 bases left between them. Germline loops: CDR1 MNHEY, CDR2 SMNVEV (reference sequence). In DNA, the CDR3 is TGTGCCAGCAGTCCCGGACAGAACACCGGGGAGCTGTTTTTT. It translates to CASSPGQNTGELFF.

This clone was picked up one time. The chain couples TRBV5-8 to TRBJ2-3; unclear D gene. The CDR3 length is 12 residues. Trimming removed 4 bases at V and 7 bases at J, with 10 bases between. Germline lookup yields CDR1 SGHTS and CDR2 YDEGEE. The CDR3, as DNA: TGTGCCAGCAGCCTGGTGCGATATACGCAGTATTTT. Its protein product is CASSLVRYTQYF.

The V and J genes are TRBV6-1 and TRBJ2-1; no definite D call. Per germline, CDR1 MNHNS and CDR2 SASEGT. V was shortened by 1 base and J by 7 bases, with 14 bases between the two germline ends. This CDR3 has 15 residues. The CDR3 is CASSEVLDLSNEQFF. DNA of the CDR3: TGTGCCAGCAGTGAAGTTTTAGATCTGTCTAATGAGCAGTTCTTC.

V and J are TRBV25-1 and TRBJ2-7; TRBD1 is a possible D gene (5 bases). Trimming cost V 1 base and J 6 bases, with 10 bases left between them. This CDR3 has 13 amino acids. Per the germline V gene, CDR1 is MGHDK and CDR2 is SYGVNS. The DNA of the CDR3 is TGTGCCAGCAGTGAATCTCCTAGGGGCGAGCAGTACTTC. Residues: CASSESPRGEQYF.

The chain has TRBV7-9 and TRBJ2-3; D might be TRBD2 (6 bases). CDR3 size: 17 residues. Trimming pared 2 bases from V and 0 bases from J, leaving 15 bases between. Germline lookup yields CDR1 SEHNR and CDR2 FQNEAQ (reference sequence). CDR3 sequence (DNA): TGTGCCAGCAGCTTATTGCGGGGCACTACTAGCACAGATACGCAGTATTTT. Translated, it gives CASSLLRGTTSTDTQYF.

CDR3 sequence: CASSYRAGIDEQFF. CDR3 in DNA: TGTGCCAGCAGTTACAGGGCAGGGATCGATGAGCAGTTCTTC. The chain is built from TRBV6-6 and TRBJ2-1, with D possibly TRBD1 on 5 matching bases. CDR1 and CDR2 (germline): MNHNY, SVGAGI (reference sequence). V was trimmed by 2 bases and J by 8 bases, leaving 13 bases between them. This CDR3 is built from 14 residues.

The chain combines TRBV15 with TRBJ2-6; weak D call: TRBD2 (6 bases). Germline lookup yields CDR1 LNHNV and CDR2 YYDKDF (reference sequence). This CDR3 has 18 residues. Trimming took 7 bases from V and 0 from J, leaving 19 bases between them. CDR3 DNA: TGTGCCACCACCGCGCTCAGTGGGGGGAGCTCTGGGGCCAACGTCCTGACTTTC. This gives the protein CATTALSGGSSGANVLTF.

The V and J genes are TRBV4-1 and TRBJ2-1, with 8 bases identical to TRBD1. Trimming at V came to 0 bases and at J to 10 bases, leaving 8 bases not matched to a gene. Germline V CDR1 and CDR2: MGHRA, YSYEKL. This CDR3 region has 15 residues. The CDR3: CASSQDQAGQGEQFF. CDR3 coding DNA: TGCGCCAGCAGCCAAGATCAAGCAGGACAGGGCGAGCAGTTCTTC.

V is TRBV5-1 and J is TRBJ2-3; TRBD1 matches at 9 bases. The germline gives CDR1 SGHRS, CDR2 YFSETQ. CDR3 length equals 16 residues. Losses at the gene ends were 4 bases for V and 4 bases for J; bases not matched to a gene: 10. Written as DNA, the CDR3 is TGCGCCAGCAGCCAGACGACAGGGGGGCCCGCAGATACGCAGTATTTT. Encoded protein: CASSQTTGGPADTQYF. Complete variable domain (other parts from reference TRBV5-1 and TRBJ2-3): KAGVTQTPRYLIKTRGQQVTLSCSPISGHRSVSWYQQTPGQGLQFLFEYFSETQRNKGNFPGRFSGRQFSNSRSEMNVSTLELGDSALYLCASSQTTGGPADTQYFGPGTRLTVL.

The rearrangement links TRBV6-5 to TRBJ2-1; TRBD2 matches at 9 bases. J was trimmed by 6 bases and V by 9 bases; bases with no gene match: 3. This CDR3 has 12 amino acids. Germline V CDR1 and CDR2: MNHEY, SVGAGI. The CDR3 DNA is TGTGCCAGTAAGACTAGCGGCAATGAGCAGTTCTTC. Protein product: CASKTSGNEQFF.

The chain links TRBV7-2 to TRBJ2-3; D perhaps matches TRBD2 (5 bases). V was cut by 1 base and J by 11 bases, with 13 bases left in between. From germline, CDR1 is SGHTA and CDR2 FQGNSA. This CDR3 has 13 residues. The CDR3 nucleotides are TGTGCCAGCAGCTTAGTTGTGGGAGAGAGGCAGTATTTT. Amino acid sequence: CASSLVVGERQYF.

DNA for the CDR3: TGCGCCAGCAGCCGCGACAGGGTTGAAGATACGCAGTATTTT. Encoded protein: CASSRDRVEDTQYF. The rearrangement joins TRBV4-1 to TRBJ2-3, with TRBD1 identical over 7 bases. The germline V gene has CDR1 MGHRA and CDR2 YSYEKL. This CDR3 spans 14 amino acids. After removal of 4 bases from V and 5 bases from J, the junction contained 6 bases not matched to a gene.